This TCR beta chain was identified in a study of naive and memory T cell subsets. Broader study findings: The RNA method is potentially sensitive to activation and differentiation changes.

Regarding this clonotype: What it binds is not known.

The SP2 primer and nested alpha and beta constant region primers amplified ligated cDNA in four rounds. Via MiXCR, TCRdb re-called the 5' RACE reads, giving one row per CDR3 protein. The sample yields approximately 32,000 distinct CDR3 sequences, 16% seen once. The V end was cut by 7 bases, the J end by 10 bases, with 26 bases between. The length of the CDR3 is 16 residues. The V gene's germline CDR1 is MNHNY and CDR2 SVGAGI (reference sequence). TCR cDNA received a 3' ligated oligonucleotide that carried a UMI. The source of this sequence is a female donor in good health. The gene calls are TRBV6-6 and TRBJ2-1; D not certain. This chain's CDR3 is CASTRDSPWSVVEQFF. The CDR3, as DNA: TGTGCCAGCACCCGCGACTCGCCCTGGTCCGTCGTCGAGCAGTTCTTC.